Sequencing of this TCR beta chain was carried out in a study of early stage breast cancer tumors. Study as a whole: Samples were sequenced at about 10-fold average coverage. Study-level points and caveats: Blood repertoires resembled normal breast more than tumor. Commonly generated sequences made up most enriched TCRB sequences shared between patients.

Turning to this clone: Its antigen remains unidentified.

This CDR3 is 17 amino acids long. V was shortened by 4 bases and J by 1 base, with 18 bases between the two germline ends. The germline CDR1 and CDR2 sequences are SGDLS and YYNGEE. Only in-frame clones appear in the TCRdb table, and some are missing; sequencing was by immunoSEQ multiplex PCR. The sample yields about 29,000 clones, approximately 85% seen once. The TCR was taken from a person in their fifties with breast cancer. Sequencing used blood. V is TRBV9 and J is TRBJ2-1; a possible D gene is TRBD2 (6 bases). As DNA, the CDR3 is TGTGCCAGCAGCCCCAGGTGGACGGGAGCGTCCTACAATGAGCAGTTCTTC. The encoded protein is CASSPRWTGASYNEQFF.